A few counts support the clone carrying this T cell receptor (beta chain). CDR1 is SGHAT, CDR2 FQNNGV, per germline. Trimming removed 0 bases from V and 10 bases from J, with 10 bases in between. There are 13 residues in the CDR3. The sample belongs to a study of human T cells and chemical hapten exposure. Documented time point: pre-sensitization, week 0. Noted treatment: therapeutic diphenylcyclopropenone sensitization with weekly scalp DPC. The study enrolled 18 to 70-year-old alopecia patients suitable for DPC. TCRdb analysed the RACE reads with MiXCR anew, one entry per CDR3 protein. The sample records about 380,000 distinct CDR3 sequences, less than 6.5% being singletons.

V is TRBV11-2 and J is TRBJ2-1; possibly TRBD1 for D (5 bases). The TCR originated in a woman aged 45-65 years with alopecia areata. Some clones in this sample may be carry-over from other donors' samples. The specimen was whole blood, collected in connection with sensitization to the hapten diphenylcyclopropenone (DPC). CDR3 residues: CASSLDAPGEQFF. Written as DNA, the CDR3 is TGTGCCAGCAGCTTAGACGCCCCAGGGGAGCAGTTCTTC.